The 17 T cell receptor beta chains reported below all come from one sample, sequenced in a study of blood T cell repertoires in COVID-19. TCRdb keeps only in-frame clones here, not all; method: immunoSEQ multiplex PCR. The sample comprises 250,000 to 300,000 clones, under 95% of which are singletons, and about 2.3% rests with the top ten. Sequences were obtained from PBMCs or T cells enriched from blood (not recorded which). The origin of the receptors is a woman aged 40-49 years with acute COVID-19.

V is TRBV14 and J is TRBJ2-2; TRBD2 agrees at 8 bases. The CDR3 consists of 19 residues. With 3 bases clipped from V and 2 bases from J, the junction kept 14 bases outside the gene matches. Per germline, CDR1 SGHDN and CDR2 FVKESK. The CDR3 loop is CASSQRGGGPAPNTGELFF. The CDR3 bases are TGTGCCAGCAGCCAGAGAGGCGGGGGGCCAGCCCCAAACACCGGGGAGCTGTTTTTT.

This rearrangement joins TRBV19 to TRBJ1-6; TRBD1 matches 7 bases. V lost 4 bases, J lost 6 bases, and 9 bases stayed unmatched. This CDR3 has 16 residues. CDR1 is LNHDA, CDR2 SQIVND, per germline (reference sequence). The CDR3 coding sequence is TGTGCCAGTAGTACCCGGGACAGAGGCCTTAATTCACCCCTCCACTTT. Its protein is CASSTRDRGLNSPLHF.

The chain employs TRBV7-2 and TRBJ2-5, with 14 bases that match TRBD2. This CDR3 region has 16 residues. V shed 1 base, J shed 2 bases, and the junction held 0 bases outside the gene matches. CDR1 and CDR2 (germline): SGHTA, FQGNSA. DNA for the CDR3: TGTGCCAGCAGCTTAGGGACTAGCGGGGGGCAAGAGACCCAGTACTTC. Amino acid sequence: CASSLGTSGGQETQYF.

The CDR3 nucleotides read TGTGCCGGGGGACAGGGCGTGGAGTCACCCCTCCACTTT. This gives the protein CAGGQGVESPLHF. V gene TRBV19 combines with J gene TRBJ1-6; 9 bases line up with TRBD1. Germline V gene lookup returns CDR1 LNHDA and CDR2 SQIVND (reference sequence). The CDR3 is made up of 13 amino acids. The ends lost 11 bases at V and 10 bases at J; junction bases unmatched: 9.

J is TRBJ1-5 and V is TRBV30, with 8 bases aligning to TRBD1. This CDR3 has 17 amino acids. V lost 1 base to trimming and J lost 4 bases; unmatched junction nucleotides: 12. In germline, CDR1 is GTSNPN, CDR2 SVGIG (reference sequence). The CDR3 here is CAWSDPRQGTYNQPQHF. The CDR3, as DNA: TGTGCCTGGAGTGACCCGAGACAGGGGACATATAATCAGCCCCAGCATTTT.

The gene calls are TRBV11-3 and TRBJ2-6; 13 positions agree with TRBD2. CDR1 SGHNT and CDR2 YENEEA come from the germline V gene. The V and J ends lost 4 bases and 0 bases, in that order; junction bases with no gene match: 3. There are 18 residues in the CDR3. CDR3: CASSSWTSGGSGANVLTF. The CDR3 DNA reads as TGTGCCAGCAGCTCCTGGACTAGCGGGGGCTCTGGGGCCAACGTCCTGACTTTC. Based on the CDR3 plus reference TRBV11-3 and TRBJ2-6, the full variable domain is EAGVVQSPRYKIIEKKQPVAFWCNPISGHNTLYWYLQNLGQGPELLIRYENEEAVDDSQLPKDRFSAERLKGVDSTLKIQPAELGDSAVYLCASSSWTSGGSGANVLTFGAGSRLTVL.

Details on this clone: The junction shows a germline mismatch at one end, possibly a read error. The rearrangement links TRBV28 to TRBJ1-5, with D possibly matching TRBD1 (6 bases). Per germline, CDR1 MDHEN and CDR2 SYDVKM. There are 14 residues in the CDR3. DNA of the CDR3: TGTGCCAGCAATTTAGGACAGCTCTATCAGCCCCAGCATTTT. This codes for CASNLGQLYQPQHF.

The chain joins TRBV7-9 to TRBJ2-7; D perhaps matches TRBD1 (5 bases). This CDR3 region has 14 residues. V shed 2 bases and J shed 4 bases, with 12 bases lying between them. Germline V gene data show CDR1 as SEHNR and CDR2 as FQNEAQ (reference sequence). CDR3 sequence (DNA): TGTGCCAGCAGCTTACAGGGATTAGGATACGAGCAGTACTTC. Its protein product is CASSLQGLGYEQYF. The full variable domain, completed using reference TRBV7-9 and TRBJ2-7, is DTGVSQNPRHKITKRGQNVTFRCDPISEHNRLYWYRQTLGQGPEFLTYFQNEAQLEKSRLLSDRFSAERPKGSFSTLEIQRTEQGDSAMYLCASSLQGLGYEQYFGPGTRLTVT.

This chain uses TRBV7-9 with TRBJ1-1; D is perhaps TRBD1 (6 bases). This CDR3 has 16 amino acids. The ends were cut back, 5 bases at V and 1 base at J, with 17 bases in the middle. Germline lookup yields CDR1 SEHNR and CDR2 FQNEAQ (reference sequence). CDR3 region: CASSPPPGTPNTEAFF. DNA for the CDR3: TGTGCCAGCAGCCCCCCGCCCGGGACACCGAACACTGAAGCTTTCTTT.

The chain couples TRBV5-1 to TRBJ2-2; 12 bases align to TRBD1. Germline V CDR1 and CDR2: SGHRS, YFSETQ. Losses at the gene ends were 4 bases for V and 6 bases for J; bases not matched to a gene: 4. The CDR3 is 15 residues long. The CDR3 DNA follows: TGCGCCAGCAGCGCCGGGACAGGGGGCTCCGGGGAGCTGTTTTTT. Translating it yields CASSAGTGGSGELFF.

This sequence joins TRBV28 and TRBJ1-1; 7 bases are shared with TRBD1. The CDR3 is 12 residues long. Germline lookup yields CDR1 MDHEN and CDR2 SYDVKM. The V and J ends lost 10 bases and 4 bases, in that order; junction bases with no gene match: 6. The CDR3, as DNA: TGTGCCACCAGGGGGGCGCGCACTGAAGCTTTCTTT. Amino acid sequence: CATRGARTEAFF.

The rearrangement uses TRBV24-1 and TRBJ2-1; a weak D match, TRBD2 (5 bases). Deletions cut 4 bases from V and 7 bases from J, with 19 bases between. Per the germline V gene, CDR1 is KGHDR and CDR2 is SFDVKD. This CDR3 has 16 amino acids. CDR3 region: CATSDPNGNRGNEQFF. The CDR3 bases are TGTGCCACCAGTGACCCGAACGGGAACCGTGGGAATGAGCAGTTCTTC.

The chain links TRBV5-8 to TRBJ2-5; D is unresolved. The germline V gene encodes CDR1 SGHTS and CDR2 YDEGEE. The CDR3 covers 15 residues. V dropped 4 bases and J dropped 2 bases, with 15 bases sitting between them. DNA for the CDR3: TGTGCCAGCAGCCAGGTCGGTGTCGTACAAGAGACCCAGTACTTC. Encoded protein: CASSQVGVVQETQYF.

The chain is built from TRBV7-9 and TRBJ2-3; TRBD1 is a possible D gene (6 bases). The CDR3 is 11 amino acids. The germline V and J ends were trimmed by 4 bases and 10 bases, with 9 bases remaining between them. CDR1 and CDR2 from the germline V gene are SEHNR and FQNEAQ (reference sequence). This CDR3 is CASSSRGAQYF. The CDR3 bases are TGTGCCAGCAGCTCCAGGGGAGCGCAGTATTTT.

This clone turned up a few times. The chain couples TRBV6-5 to TRBJ1-5, with D perhaps matching TRBD1 (5 bases). Trimming stripped 6 bases from V and 7 bases from J, with 10 bases between. In germline, CDR1 is MNHEY, CDR2 SVGAGI. This CDR3 is 12 amino acids long. CDR3: CASRGEGQPQHF. CDR3 in DNA: TGTGCCAGCAGAGGGGAGGGGCAGCCCCAGCATTTT.

This chain uses TRBV6-6 with TRBJ2-3; 7 bases are a match to TRBD1. Trimming at V came to 8 bases and at J to 2 bases, leaving 1 base not matched to a gene. From germline, CDR1 is MNHNY and CDR2 SVGAGI (reference sequence). The CDR3 loop spans 12 amino acids. The CDR3 sequence: CASGTATDTQYF. The DNA of the CDR3 is TGTGCCAGCGGGACAGCCACAGATACGCAGTATTTT.

The CDR3 nucleotides read TGTGCCAGCAGCTGGACAGACACAGATACGCAGTATTTT. It specifies CASSWTDTDTQYF. The V call is TRBV6-5, the J call TRBJ2-3; weak D call: TRBD1 (6 bases). The CDR3 length is 13 residues. Per germline, CDR1 MNHEY and CDR2 SVGAGI. Trimming left V 6 bases short and J 2 bases short, with 9 bases between.